A selection of T cell receptor beta chains follows, all from one sample in a study of blood T cell repertoires in COVID-19. Only in-frame clones appear in the TCRdb table, and some are missing; sequencing was by immunoSEQ multiplex PCR. The data show roughly 48,000 clones, around 83% seen once. Material: peripheral blood. The receptors here all came from a human donor in a cohort sampled during active COVID-19. Both conserved end residues are part of each CDR3. Each record gives: V gene, J gene, clone size, D gene, CDR3 protein, CDR3 DNA. A D gene is named only where the DNA matches it firmly. For some rows the clone size is stated as once, few or many, or as a class when expanded; others skip it.

v_gene: TRBV5-1; j_gene: TRBJ1-2; abundance: few; d_gene: NA; CDR3aa: CASSFGRGNYGYTF; CDR3nt: TGCGCCAGCAGCTTCGGACGGGGTAACTATGGCTACACCTTC
v_gene: TRBV24-1; j_gene: TRBJ2-5; abundance: NA; d_gene: NA; CDR3aa: CATSPQGETQYF; CDR3nt: TGTGCCACCAGTCCTCAGGGGGAGACCCAGTACTTC
v_gene: TRBV2; j_gene: TRBJ1-1; abundance: NA; d_gene: NA; CDR3aa: CASSEALPLEAFF; CDR3nt: TGTGCCAGCAGTGAAGCGCTGCCGCTAGAAGCTTTCTTT
v_gene: TRBV2; j_gene: TRBJ2-5; abundance: NA; d_gene: NA; CDR3aa: CASLLVVETQYF; CDR3nt: TGTGCCAGCCTTTTAGTGGTGGAGACCCAGTACTTC
v_gene: TRBV4-2; j_gene: TRBJ1-2; abundance: NA; d_gene: NA; CDR3aa: CASSQHGRSMDYGYTF; CDR3nt: TGTGCCAGCAGCCAACATGGCAGGTCGATGGACTATGGCTACACCTTC
v_gene: TRBV18; j_gene: TRBJ1-1; abundance: NA; d_gene: NA; CDR3aa: CASSPLDSNTEAFF; CDR3nt: TGTGCCAGCTCACCGCTGGACAGCAATACTGAAGCTTTCTTT
v_gene: TRBV18; j_gene: TRBJ1-2; abundance: NA; d_gene: NA; CDR3aa: CASSPLDSYGYTF; CDR3nt: TGTGCCAGCTCACCCCTGGACAGCTATGGCTACACCTTC
v_gene: TRBV12-1; j_gene: TRBJ2-1; abundance: NA; d_gene: NA; CDR3aa: CATVLLVTDEQFF; CDR3nt: TGTGCCACCGTCCTACTTGTTACCGATGAGCAGTTCTTC
v_gene: TRBV5-1; j_gene: TRBJ2-7; abundance: NA; d_gene: NA; CDR3aa: CASKHGGTEAYEQYF; CDR3nt: TGCGCCAGCAAACATGGAGGGACGGAAGCCTACGAGCAGTACTTC
v_gene: TRBV10-3; j_gene: TRBJ2-5; abundance: NA; d_gene: TRBD2; CDR3aa: CAISELASGPSPPYF; CDR3nt: TGTGCCATCAGTGAGCTGGCTAGCGGGCCTTCGCCCCCGTACTTC
v_gene: TRBV15; j_gene: TRBJ2-2; abundance: NA; d_gene: TRBD2; CDR3aa: CATSRAGEGTGELFF; CDR3nt: TGTGCCACCAGCAGAGCGGGGGAGGGCACCGGGGAGCTGTTTTTT
v_gene: TRBV30; j_gene: TRBJ2-1; abundance: NA; d_gene: NA; CDR3aa: CAWSSGSTGSYNEQFF; CDR3nt: TGTGCCTGGAGTTCAGGGTCCACGGGCTCCTACAATGAGCAGTTCTTC
v_gene: TRBV7-3; j_gene: TRBJ1-2; abundance: NA; d_gene: TRBD1; CDR3aa: CASSLNPGTGLDGYTF; CDR3nt: TGTGCCAGCAGCTTAAATCCCGGGACAGGATTAGATGGCTACACCTTC
v_gene: TRBV30; j_gene: TRBJ2-5; abundance: NA; d_gene: TRBD1; CDR3aa: CAWRGPGGHSGTQYF; CDR3nt: TGTGCCTGGAGAGGACCAGGGGGCCACTCCGGGACCCAGTACTTC
v_gene: TRBV6-6; j_gene: TRBJ2-1; abundance: NA; d_gene: TRBD1; CDR3aa: CASSPDRFEQFF; CDR3nt: TGTGCCAGCAGTCCGGACAGGTTCGAGCAGTTCTTC
v_gene: TRBV3-1/TRBV3-2; j_gene: TRBJ2-2; abundance: few; d_gene: TRBD2; CDR3aa: CASSQVRSSGGPPGELFF; CDR3nt: TGTGCCAGCAGCCAAGTTCGGTCTAGCGGGGGCCCTCCCGGGGAGCTGTTTTTT
v_gene: TRBV5-5; j_gene: TRBJ1-1; abundance: NA; d_gene: NA; CDR3aa: CASTPLGDTEAFF; CDR3nt: TGTGCCAGCACCCCCCTAGGGGACACTGAAGCTTTCTTT
v_gene: TRBV19; j_gene: TRBJ2-5; abundance: NA; d_gene: TRBD2; CDR3aa: CASSKDTAGGLLETQYF; CDR3nt: TGTGCCAGTAGTAAAGACACAGCGGGGGGTTTATTGGAGACCCAGTACTTC
v_gene: TRBV12-3/TRBV12-4; j_gene: TRBJ1-2; abundance: NA; d_gene: NA; CDR3aa: CASSLVPGGYTF; CDR3nt: TGTGCCAGCAGTTTGGTCCCGGGAGGCTACACCTTC
v_gene: TRBV9; j_gene: TRBJ1-1; abundance: NA; d_gene: NA; CDR3aa: CASSPHPPGTGTEAFF; CDR3nt: TGTGCCAGCAGCCCTCATCCACCGGGTACGGGCACTGAAGCTTTCTTT
v_gene: TRBV18; j_gene: TRBJ1-5; abundance: NA; d_gene: TRBD1; CDR3aa: CASSLTTGFGEPQHF; CDR3nt: TGTGCCAGCTCACTAACGACAGGGTTTGGGGAGCCCCAGCATTTT
v_gene: TRBV5-6; j_gene: TRBJ2-3; abundance: NA; d_gene: TRBD2; CDR3aa: CASSPVLAGTTDTQYF; CDR3nt: TGTGCCAGCAGCCCGGTGCTAGCGGGGACCACAGATACGCAGTATTTT
v_gene: TRBV7-3; j_gene: TRBJ2-5; abundance: few; d_gene: NA; CDR3aa: CASSFNPRGAQETQYF; CDR3nt: TGTGCCAGCAGCTTCAACCCCAGGGGGGCACAAGAGACCCAGTACTTC
v_gene: TRBV4-1; j_gene: TRBJ1-1; abundance: NA; d_gene: TRBD1; CDR3aa: CASTTGGEREAFF; CDR3nt: TGCGCCAGCACGACAGGGGGCGAACGTGAAGCTTTCTTT
v_gene: TRBV25-1; j_gene: TRBJ2-2; abundance: NA; d_gene: NA; CDR3aa: CASRPTAGTGELFF; CDR3nt: TGTGCCAGCAGGCCCACGGCGGGTACCGGGGAGCTGTTTTTT
v_gene: TRBV9; j_gene: TRBJ2-1; abundance: NA; d_gene: TRBD2; CDR3aa: CASSVGAGAYNEQFF; CDR3nt: TGTGCCAGCAGCGTAGGAGCGGGGGCTTACAATGAGCAGTTCTTC
v_gene: TRBV6-5; j_gene: TRBJ1-1; abundance: NA; d_gene: TRBD1; CDR3aa: CASRDRGQNTEAFF; CDR3nt: TGTGCCAGCAGGGACAGGGGGCAGAACACTGAAGCTTTCTTT
v_gene: TRBV5-1; j_gene: TRBJ2-5; abundance: NA; d_gene: NA; CDR3aa: CASSLLSATGQETQYF; CDR3nt: TGCGCCAGCAGCTTGTTATCGGCGACGGGGCAAGAGACCCAGTACTTC
v_gene: TRBV4-1; j_gene: TRBJ1-1; abundance: NA; d_gene: NA; CDR3aa: CASSQVPREAFF; CDR3nt: TGCGCCAGCAGCCAAGTCCCCAGGGAAGCTTTCTTT
v_gene: TRBV18; j_gene: TRBJ2-3; abundance: NA; d_gene: NA; CDR3aa: CASSPPGGGINTQYF; CDR3nt: TGTGCCAGCTCACCACCGGGCGGGGGCATTAATACGCAGTATTTT
v_gene: TRBV12-5; j_gene: TRBJ2-3; abundance: NA; d_gene: NA; CDR3aa: CASGLGGHTDTQYF; CDR3nt: TGTGCTAGTGGTTTGGGGGGCCACACAGATACGCAGTATTTT
v_gene: TRBV6-1; j_gene: TRBJ2-7; abundance: NA; d_gene: NA; CDR3aa: CASSEIRGLGEQYF; CDR3nt: TGTGCCAGCAGTGAAATAAGGGGGTTAGGGGAGCAGTACTTC
v_gene: TRBV23-1; j_gene: TRBJ1-2; abundance: NA; d_gene: NA; CDR3aa: CATQGHLSRYGYTF; CDR3nt: TGCGCCACCCAGGGACACCTGAGCCGCTATGGCTACACCTTC
v_gene: TRBV19; j_gene: TRBJ2-3; abundance: NA; d_gene: TRBD2; CDR3aa: CASRASGLSTDTQYF; CDR3nt: TGTGCCAGTAGGGCTAGCGGACTTAGCACAGATACGCAGTATTTT
v_gene: TRBV4-2; j_gene: TRBJ2-1; abundance: once; d_gene: NA; CDR3aa: CASSQDRSGSYNEQFF; CDR3nt: TGTGCCAGCAGCCAAGACCGTAGCGGATCCTACAATGAGCAGTTCTTC
v_gene: TRBV7-8; j_gene: TRBJ1-5; abundance: NA; d_gene: TRBD1; CDR3aa: CASSTWTGGDQPQHF; CDR3nt: TGTGCCAGCAGCACTTGGACAGGGGGGGATCAGCCCCAGCATTTT
v_gene: TRBV7-2; j_gene: TRBJ1-2; abundance: NA; d_gene: TRBD1; CDR3aa: CASRPPGQGSYGYTF; CDR3nt: TGTGCCAGCAGACCACCGGGACAGGGAAGCTATGGCTACACCTTC
v_gene: TRBV21-1; j_gene: TRBJ1-2; abundance: once; d_gene: NA; CDR3aa: CASSKLWDRVSSYTF; CDR3nt: TGTGCCAGCAGCAAACTCTGGGACAGGGTTTCTAGCTACACCTTC
v_gene: TRBV12-3/TRBV12-4; j_gene: TRBJ1-5; abundance: NA; d_gene: TRBD1; CDR3aa: CASQQGNQPQHF; CDR3nt: TGTGCCAGCCAACAGGGGAACCAGCCCCAGCATTTT
v_gene: TRBV7-3; j_gene: TRBJ2-5; abundance: NA; d_gene: TRBD2; CDR3aa: CASSSAGTSGETQYF; CDR3nt: TGTGCCAGCAGCTCCGCCGGGACTAGCGGGGAGACCCAGTACTTC
v_gene: TRBV2; j_gene: TRBJ1-1; abundance: few; d_gene: TRBD1; CDR3aa: CASSSQGANTEAFF; CDR3nt: TGTGCCAGCAGTTCACAGGGGGCGAACACTGAAGCTTTCTTT
v_gene: TRBV18; j_gene: TRBJ1-4; abundance: once; d_gene: NA; CDR3aa: CASSPQGEKLFF; CDR3nt: TGTGCCAGCTCACCTCAGGGGGAAAAACTGTTTTTT
v_gene: TRBV2; j_gene: TRBJ2-7; abundance: once; d_gene: NA; CDR3aa: CASSRQDSSYEQYF; CDR3nt: TGTGCCAGCTCGCGACAGGACAGCTCCTACGAGCAGTACTTC
v_gene: TRBV10-3; j_gene: TRBJ1-2; abundance: NA; d_gene: NA; CDR3aa: CAISESVGGNYGYTF; CDR3nt: TGTGCCATCAGTGAGTCGGTGGGGGGAAACTATGGCTACACCTTC
v_gene: TRBV29-1; j_gene: TRBJ2-5; abundance: NA; d_gene: TRBD2; CDR3aa: CSTRATSSEETQYF; CDR3nt: TGCAGCACCCGAGCGACTAGCTCGGAAGAGACCCAGTACTTC
v_gene: TRBV30; j_gene: TRBJ2-7; abundance: NA; d_gene: NA; CDR3aa: CAWSVTLVYEQYF; CDR3nt: TGTGCCTGGAGTGTAACCCTAGTCTACGAGCAGTACTTC
v_gene: TRBV27; j_gene: TRBJ2-1; abundance: NA; d_gene: NA; CDR3aa: CASSLGGSSYNEQFF; CDR3nt: TGTGCCAGCAGTTTAGGGGGGAGCTCCTACAATGAGCAGTTCTTC
v_gene: TRBV2; j_gene: TRBJ2-7; abundance: NA; d_gene: NA; CDR3aa: CALVSRDRTSGNEQYF; CDR3nt: TGTGCCCTAGTGTCGCGGGACAGAACCTCAGGCAACGAGCAGTACTTC